Below, one TCR beta chain is given with its context. Antigen: not known. The source of the sample is a study of blood T cells in healthy people across ages. Primed by a sample-barcoded 5' primer and a J-beta primer mix, a second PCR proceeded for about 6 to 12 cycles. One entry per CDR3 protein, called by TCRdb with MiXCR from the 5' RACE reads. Here the sample spans almost 1 million distinct CDR3 sequences, about 53% being singletons. This CDR3 has 11 amino acids. CDR1 and CDR2 from the germline V gene are SQVTM and ANQGSEA. V dropped 4 bases and J dropped 4 bases, with 7 bases sitting between them. Study-level points and caveats: The long-lived group displayed more naive CD4+ cells, plus higher diversity, than the aged donors did.

Donors were systemically healthy Caucasian individuals from Russia aged about 6 to 100 years. The sequence derives from a woman aged 55-69 years in good health. The rearrangement uses TRBV29-1 and TRBJ1-2; unclear D gene. What was sequenced was blood. The CDR3 DNA reads TGCAGCGTTGTCGCCGGCTATGGCTACACCTTC. This sequence encodes CSVVAGYGYTF.